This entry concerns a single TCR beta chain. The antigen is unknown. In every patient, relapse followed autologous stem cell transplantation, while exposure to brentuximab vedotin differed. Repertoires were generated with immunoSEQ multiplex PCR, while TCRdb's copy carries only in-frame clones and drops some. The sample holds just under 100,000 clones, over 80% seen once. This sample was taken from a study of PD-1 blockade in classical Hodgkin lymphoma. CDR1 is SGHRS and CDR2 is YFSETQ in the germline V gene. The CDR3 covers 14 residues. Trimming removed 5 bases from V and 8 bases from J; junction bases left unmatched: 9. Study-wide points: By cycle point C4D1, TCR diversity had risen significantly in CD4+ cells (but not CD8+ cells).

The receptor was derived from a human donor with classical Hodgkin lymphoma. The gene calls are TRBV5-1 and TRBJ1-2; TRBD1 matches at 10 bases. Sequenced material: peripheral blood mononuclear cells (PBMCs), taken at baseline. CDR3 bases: TGCGCCAGCAGTCTGATGGGGACAGGGGAGGGCTACACCTTC. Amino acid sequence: CASSLMGTGEGYTF.